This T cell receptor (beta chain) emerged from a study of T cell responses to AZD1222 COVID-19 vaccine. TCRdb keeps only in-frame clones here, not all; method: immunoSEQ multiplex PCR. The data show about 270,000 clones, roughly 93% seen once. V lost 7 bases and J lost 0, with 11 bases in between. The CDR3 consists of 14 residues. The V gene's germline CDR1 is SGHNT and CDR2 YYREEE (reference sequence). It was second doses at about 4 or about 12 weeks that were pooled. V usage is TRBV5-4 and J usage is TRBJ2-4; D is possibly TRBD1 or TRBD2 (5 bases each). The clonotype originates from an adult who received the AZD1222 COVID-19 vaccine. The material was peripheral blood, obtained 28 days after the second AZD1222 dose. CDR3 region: CASGDPRAKNIQYF. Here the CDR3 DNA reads TGTGCCAGCGGGGACCCTCGAGCCAAAAACATTCAGTACTTC. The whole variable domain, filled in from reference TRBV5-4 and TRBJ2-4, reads ETGVTQSPTHLIKTRGQQVTLRCSSQSGHNTVSWYQQALGQGPQFIFQYYREEENGRGNFPPRFSGLQFPNYSSELNVNALELDDSALYLCASGDPRAKNIQYFGAGTRLSVL.